This T cell receptor beta chain appears in the sequencing data of a study of T-cell memory formation after mild COVID-19 (dated by TCRdb to the early 2020s). Broadly, across the study: TCR sequence clusters from the two donors were found to be largely donor specific. In two donors, T-cell clones that expanded and contracted after mild COVID-19 were tracked by sequencing TCRalpha and TCRbeta repertoires over time. Two young, previously healthy adult volunteers, one female and one male, were included in the cohort.

The sample was run on an Illumina NovaSeq 6000. Using 5'RACE with constant-segment primers, TCRalpha and TCRbeta cDNA libraries were constructed, with sample barcodes and unique molecular identifiers added in the process. Trizol reagent was used to extract RNA from every sample. The libraries were amplified in two PCR steps, and the second step added a second sample barcode and Illumina TruSeq adapters. Libraries were sequenced on an Illumina NovaSeq with 2 x 150 bp paired-end reads. The paper's data handling went like this. Demultiplexing of reads and collapsing into UMI-guided consensus sequences were performed with migec v1.2.7. Using mixcr v2.1.11, UMI consensuses were aligned to TRA and TRB V and J templates and then assembled into clonotypes. A clonotype was counted as expanded or contracted only when both edgeR and NoisET called the clonotype significant, with the noise models trained on biological replicates. For edgeR calls, a false discovery rate-adjusted p below 0.01 and a log2 fold-change threshold of 1 were applied. As an exploratory analysis of dynamics, PCA with hierarchical clustering was applied to max-normalized trajectories of the 1000 most abundant clonotypes. Each responding clone was given a CD4 or CD8 phenotype based on the CD4+ and CD8+ repertoires, which had been sequenced separately. TCRdb reran the public reads through fastp at Q25 and MiXCR, keeping productive beta chains. Each record represents a unique CDR3 protein, reported with the most common genes and DNA among its rows. The V and J calls were determined by TCRdb, not by the authors. This sample comprises 450,000 or so distinct CDR3 sequences, about 23% of them detected only once. The ten biggest clones cover around 12% of the sample.

PBMCs were isolated by Ficoll-Paque density gradient centrifugation. This clonotype was detected ten times or more. No antigen is known for it. Within one base of it there is no much larger clone, and no base qualities were kept. What the study reported, not specific to this receptor: Only two mild cases were covered in the study, and larger cohorts including severe cases with pre-infection samples were considered necessary. SARS-CoV-2 specificity was not confirmed for the second-wave clones peaking on day 37. Balanced CD4/CD8 phenotypes were observed for clones contracting from day 15 to 85, whereas a bias towards CD4+ was observed for a second wave of clones expanding from day 15 to 37. The detection of some responding clones in pre-infection memory suggests that pre-existing cross-reactive memory T cells joined the SARS-CoV-2 response. Contracting CD4+ clones were located mainly in the CM and EM memory subsets, whereas CD8+ clones were found to be enriched in EMRA.

Trimming removed 5 bases from V and 0 bases from J, leaving 12 bases between the germline ends. The CDR3 contains 15 residues, cysteine and phenylalanine counted. Left in the record is the CDR3 DNA by itself, 45 bases read in frame from the first base. CDR1 SEHNR and CDR2 FQNEAQ were looked up in the germline V gene (reference sequence). This sequence uses TRBV7-9 and TRBJ2-3; the D gene lacks a confident call. The receptor comes from an adult woman who had mild COVID-19 (a few samples of this study predate the infection). The sample titles of this study are shuffled in the database, so cell type and time point are left out; the donor was told from shared clones. The sample comprised PBMCs or a T cell subset sorted from them (not recorded which). The CDR3 amino acid sequence is: CASSVQPISTDTQYF. The sequence in DNA is TGTGCCAGCAGCGTACAGCCTATAAGCACAGATACGCAGTATTTT.